A single sample gave rise to the 14 T cell receptor beta chains below, sequenced in a study of low-dose radiotherapy and immunotherapy resistance in tumors. TRAV- and TRBV-specific primers were used for first-strand cDNA, which covered alpha and beta chains. For amplifying TCRs, the PCR ran for 15 to 20 cycles with Phusion, which was used together with a constant-region primer and the adapter on the V primers. TCRdb processed the reads anew with MiXCR; each CDR3 protein has one entry. The profile shows nearly 60,000 distinct CDR3 sequences, around 23% of them singletons. Stated time point: after trial treatment. Regarding treatment: LDRT plus nivolumab, ipilimumab, low-dose cyclophosphamide and aspirin (RACIN trial). The sample was PBMCs, taken after low-dose radiotherapy plus immunotherapy. These receptors came from a male donor with prostate cancer.

There are many counts of this clonotype. V is TRBV7-9 and J is TRBJ1-4; the D gene is possibly TRBD1 (5 bases). This CDR3 comprises 16 residues. Germline lookup yields CDR1 SEHNR and CDR2 FQNEAQ (reference sequence). Trimming pared 6 bases from V and 5 bases from J, leaving 19 bases between. CDR3 amino acids: CASSLRRSEGNEKLFF. CDR3 coding DNA: TGTGCCAGCAGTCTAAGGAGGTCGGAGGGGAATGAAAAACTGTTTTTT.

This clonotype occurred many times. The rearrangement links TRBV6-6 to TRBJ2-7, with 8 nucleotides matching TRBD2. Germline CDR1 reads MNHNY; CDR2 reads SVGAGI (reference sequence). J was trimmed by 3 bases and V by 5 bases; bases with no gene match: 3. This CDR3 is built from 13 residues. The CDR3 loop is CASSNGGDYEQYF. The DNA for the CDR3 is TGTGCCAGCAGTAACGGGGGGGACTACGAGCAGTACTTC.

This clonotype was counted ten times or more. J is TRBJ1-2 and V is TRBV5-4; D is uncertain. CDR3 length equals 14 residues. CDR1 is SGHNT, CDR2 YYREEE, per germline (reference sequence). The V and J ends lost 1 base and 8 bases respectively, with 15 bases between them. CDR3 protein: CASSLFQAPGGYTF. The CDR3 region has the DNA TGTGCCAGCAGCTTGTTTCAGGCCCCGGGAGGCTACACCTTC.

Comment on this clonotype: With only one base between it and a far larger clone, this is likely a read error. The J gene is TRBJ2-7, the V gene TRBV14, with D possibly being TRBD1 or TRBD2 (6 bases each). V lost 0 bases and J 7 bases, leaving 22 bases between the germline ends. The V gene's germline CDR1 is SGHDN and CDR2 FVKESK. CDR3 length: 17 residues. This chain's CDR3 is CASSQDTGAVSYNEQYF. CDR3 DNA sequence: TGTGCCAGCAGCCAAGATACGGGGGCCGTCTCCTACAATGAGCAGTACTTC.

The table lists this clonotype with many counts. This rearrangement joins TRBV28 to TRBJ1-1; D is uncertain. Trimming took off 5 bases at V and 8 bases at J, with 18 bases between the two ends. The germline gives CDR1 MDHEN, CDR2 SYDVKM. The CDR3 is made up of 14 amino acids. The chain's CDR3 is CASSPTVGSGEAFF. In nucleotides, the CDR3 is TGTGCCAGCAGTCCTACAGTGGGGTCTGGAGAAGCTTTCTTT.

At least ten counts were recorded for this clonotype. The genes are TRBV5-1 and TRBJ2-6; D ambiguous. Looked up from germline, CDR1 is SGHRS and CDR2 is YFSETQ. The CDR3 consists of 13 residues. The germline V and J ends were trimmed by 5 bases and 4 bases, with 7 bases remaining between them. In DNA form, the CDR3 reads TGCGCCAGCAGGCCGGCGGGGGCCAACGTCCTGACTTTC. It is translated as CASRPAGANVLTF. The full variable domain, with the rest looked up from reference TRBV5-1 and TRBJ2-6, is KAGVTQTPRYLIKTRGQQVTLSCSPISGHRSVSWYQQTPGQGLQFLFEYFSETQRNKGNFPGRFSGRQFSNSRSEMNVSTLELGDSALYLCASRPAGANVLTFGAGSRLTVL.

This clonotype was observed at least ten times. The J gene is TRBJ1-1, the V gene TRBV12-3 or TRBV12-4, with 7 bases that match TRBD1. The ends lost 6 bases at V and 7 bases at J; junction bases unmatched: 14. The CDR3 spans 15 residues. For the CDR3, the DNA is TGTGCCAGCAGCACACCCCCAGGGGGGACTTATGAAGCTTTCTTT. Translated: CASSTPPGGTYEAFF.

CDR3 residues: CASSPTGVSAEGYTF. The CDR3 DNA sequence: TGCGCCAGCAGTCCCACGGGGGTTTCAGCGGAGGGCTACACCTTC. The V gene is TRBV5-1, the J gene TRBJ1-2, with D possibly being TRBD1 (5 bases). Per the germline V gene, CDR1 is SGHRS and CDR2 is YFSETQ. Trimming took 5 bases from V and 8 from J, leaving 22 bases between them. This CDR3 is 15 amino acids long. The full variable domain, rest sourced from reference TRBV5-1 and TRBJ1-2, is KAGVTQTPRYLIKTRGQQVTLSCSPISGHRSVSWYQQTPGQGLQFLFEYFSETQRNKGNFPGRFSGRQFSNSRSEMNVSTLELGDSALYLCASSPTGVSAEGYTFGSGTRLTVV.

This clonotype was found many times. V gene TRBV30 combines with J gene TRBJ2-7, with 7 bases identical to TRBD1. Germline V gene lookup returns CDR1 GTSNPN and CDR2 SVGIG (reference sequence). The CDR3 contains 15 residues. Trimming cost V 1 base and J 0 bases; bases outside gene matches: 6. As DNA, the CDR3 is TGTGCCTGGAGTGCACGGGACAGATACTCCTACGAGCAGTACTTC. This translates into CAWSARDRYSYEQYF.

For this clonotype: A far larger clone is a single base away, which makes a read error likely. The chain carries TRBV4-2 and TRBJ2-1, with D possibly matching TRBD2 (5 bases). Germline V lookup: CDR1 LGHNA, CDR2 YNFKEQ. This CDR3 region has 14 residues. The ends were cut back, 5 bases at V and 10 bases at J, with 18 bases in the middle. This CDR3 is CASSTAGKAYEQFF. The CDR3 DNA is TGTGCCAGCAGCACTGCCGGGAAAGCCTACGAGCAGTTCTTC.

Of note for this clonotype: A far more abundant clone sits one base away, making this likely a read error. The chain joins TRBV12-3 or TRBV12-4 to TRBJ2-1, with D uncertain. The CDR3 extends over 11 amino acids. V was shortened by 5 bases and J by 10 bases, with 9 bases between the two germline ends. CDR3 protein: CASSTSYEQFF. In nucleotides, the CDR3 is TGTGCCAGCAGTACCTCCTACGAGCAGTTCTTC.

By share, this clonotype counts as medium-sized (0.01 to 0.1%). V usage is TRBV5-4 and J usage is TRBJ2-1; perhaps TRBD1 as D (5 bases). CDR1 and CDR2 from the germline V gene are SGHNT and YYREEE (reference sequence). Trimming took off 4 bases at V and 4 bases at J, with 15 bases between the two ends. CDR3 length: 15 amino acids. CDR3 sequence reads: CASSLGPGNYNEQFF. In DNA, the CDR3 is TGTGCCAGCAGCCTCGGGCCAGGGAATTACAATGAGCAGTTCTTC.

The V call is TRBV7-9, the J call TRBJ2-7; TRBD2 agrees at 9 bases. This CDR3 is built from 14 residues. In germline, CDR1 is SEHNR, CDR2 FQNEAQ (reference sequence). V gave up 1 base and J gave up 3 bases; unmatched junction bases: 1. As DNA, the CDR3 is TGTGCCAGCAGCTTAGAGACTAGCGGCTACGAGCAGTACTTC. It encodes CASSLETSGYEQYF.

This clonotype has a count of ten or more. The chain employs TRBV29-1 and TRBJ2-3; 7 nucleotides agree with TRBD2. J gave up 0 bases and V 4 bases, and 4 bases lay outside the gene matches. Germline CDR1 reads SQVTM; CDR2 reads ANQGSEA. This CDR3 region has 14 residues. In DNA form, the CDR3 reads TGCAGCGTTGGACTAGCCGTAAGCACAGATACGCAGTATTTT. As protein: CSVGLAVSTDTQYF.